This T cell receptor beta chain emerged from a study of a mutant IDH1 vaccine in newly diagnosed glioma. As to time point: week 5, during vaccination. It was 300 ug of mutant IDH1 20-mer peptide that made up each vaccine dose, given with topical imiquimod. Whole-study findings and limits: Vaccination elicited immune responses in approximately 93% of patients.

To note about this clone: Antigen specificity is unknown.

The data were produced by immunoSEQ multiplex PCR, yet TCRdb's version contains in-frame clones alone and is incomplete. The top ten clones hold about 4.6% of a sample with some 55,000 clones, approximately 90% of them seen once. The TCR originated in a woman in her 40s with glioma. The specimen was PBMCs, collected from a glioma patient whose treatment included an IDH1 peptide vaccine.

The CDR3: CATRGTGVQEQYF. For the CDR3, the DNA is TGTGCCACCAGAGGGACAGGGGTCCAAGAGCAGTACTTC. V is TRBV6-5 and J is TRBJ2-7; 10 bases map to TRBD1. Germline assignment: CDR1 MNHEY and CDR2 SVGAGI. J gave up 7 bases and V 10 bases, and 10 bases lay outside the gene matches. The CDR3 runs to 13 residues.